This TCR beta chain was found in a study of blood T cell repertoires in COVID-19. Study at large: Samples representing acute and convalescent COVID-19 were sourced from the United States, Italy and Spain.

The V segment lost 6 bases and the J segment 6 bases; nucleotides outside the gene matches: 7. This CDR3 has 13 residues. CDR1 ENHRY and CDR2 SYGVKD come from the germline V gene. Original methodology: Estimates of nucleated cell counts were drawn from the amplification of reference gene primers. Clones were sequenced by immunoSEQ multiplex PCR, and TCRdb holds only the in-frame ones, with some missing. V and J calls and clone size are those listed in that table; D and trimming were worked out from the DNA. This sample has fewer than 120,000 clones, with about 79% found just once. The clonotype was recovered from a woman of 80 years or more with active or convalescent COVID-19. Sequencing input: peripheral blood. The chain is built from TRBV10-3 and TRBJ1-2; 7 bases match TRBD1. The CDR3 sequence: CAIRRQGPDGYTF. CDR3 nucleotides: TGTGCCATCAGACGACAGGGACCAGATGGCTACACCTTC.